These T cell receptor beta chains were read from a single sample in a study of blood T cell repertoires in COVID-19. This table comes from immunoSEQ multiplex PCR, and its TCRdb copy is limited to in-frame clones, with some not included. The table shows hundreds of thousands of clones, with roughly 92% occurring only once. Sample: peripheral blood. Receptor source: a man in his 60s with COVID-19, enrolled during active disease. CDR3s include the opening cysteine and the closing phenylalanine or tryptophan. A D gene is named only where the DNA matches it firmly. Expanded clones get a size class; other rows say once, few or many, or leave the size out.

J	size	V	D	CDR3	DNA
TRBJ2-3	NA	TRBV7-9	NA	CASSLGSHTDTQYF	TGTGCCAGCAGCTTAGGCTCACACACAGATACGCAGTATTTT
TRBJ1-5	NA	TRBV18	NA	CASSPQMQNYYSNQPQHF	TGTGCCAGCTCACCACAAATGCAGAACTACTATAGCAATCAGCCCCAGCATTTT
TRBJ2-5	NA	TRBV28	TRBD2	CASSPTLGAGGDETQYF	TGTGCCAGCAGTCCAACCCTGGGAGCGGGAGGTGATGAGACCCAGTACTTC
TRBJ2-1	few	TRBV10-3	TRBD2	CATRGGLADNEQFF	TGTGCCACCAGGGGGGGACTAGCGGACAATGAGCAGTTCTTC
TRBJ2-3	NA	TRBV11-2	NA	CASSKRTITDTQYF	TGTGCCAGCTCGAAGCGGACGATCACAGATACGCAGTATTTT
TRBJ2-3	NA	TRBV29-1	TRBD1	CSPTGGRTDTQYF	TGCAGCCCCACAGGGGGCCGTACAGATACGCAGTATTTT
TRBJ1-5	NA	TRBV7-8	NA	CASSLAPRGQPQHF	TGTGCCAGCAGCTTAGCCCCTCGGGGTCAGCCCCAGCATTTT
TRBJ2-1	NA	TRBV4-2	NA	CASSQEGTRNNEQFF	TGTGCCAGCAGCCAAGAAGGAACTAGAAACAATGAGCAGTTCTTC
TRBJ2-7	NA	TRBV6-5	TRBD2	CASRPISGPPYEQYF	TGTGCCAGCAGGCCGATTAGCGGGCCTCCCTACGAGCAGTACTTC
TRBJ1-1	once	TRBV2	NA	CASSATENTEAFF	TGTGCCAGCAGTGCAACAGAGAACACTGAAGCTTTCTTT
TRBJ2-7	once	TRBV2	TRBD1	CASRGGTGMFSYEQYF	TGTGCCAGCAGGGGGGGGACAGGGATGTTTTCCTACGAGCAGTACTTC
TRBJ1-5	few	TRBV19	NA	CASSRGGSSGWRNQPQHF	TGTGCCAGTAGCCGAGGAGGAAGTTCGGGATGGAGGAATCAGCCCCAGCATTTT